This T cell receptor (beta chain) comes out of a study of OX40 agonist ivuxolimab in advanced cancers. Study overall: Three patients showed partial responses: one hepatocellular carcinoma and two cutaneous melanoma cases. Findings and limits, study-wide: Dosing at 0.1 to 3.0 mg/kg was accompanied by clonal expansion of CD4+ and CD8+ blood T cells by week 6.

The assay was immunoSEQ multiplex PCR, and TCRdb's table has in-frame clones only and misses some. The table shows about 61,000 clones, with 82% occurring only once. As regards this clone: Its antigen is unknown.

This CDR3 is built from 11 residues. The V gene's germline CDR1 is ENHRY and CDR2 SYGVKD. Trimming left V 10 bases short and J 6 bases short, with 11 bases between. The sequence was collected from an adult with an advanced solid tumor such as melanoma, head and neck, liver or kidney cancer. The genes are TRBV10-3 and TRBJ2-3, with D possibly TRBD2 on 6 matching bases. The material was CD4+ or CD8+ T cells sorted from blood, obtained in a trial of the OX40 agonist ivuxolimab. This CDR3 reads CATGRGDTQYF. The CDR3 nucleotides read TGTGCCACCGGCCGGGGGGATACGCAGTATTTT.